The source of this TCR beta chain is a study of T cells expressing NK-cell markers. Of note for this clonotype: Its antigen is still unknown.

Production of TCR beta cDNA relied on 5'RACE template switching with UMIs. No DNA is given; TCRdb re-called the 5' RACE reads and lists each CDR3 protein once. The sample table includes fewer than 400,000 distinct CDR3 sequences. Overall study results and limits: The study found these clonotypes also leading the CD3+CD56-NKG2C+ fraction in a few donors.

The CDR3 is 16 residues long. CDR1 and CDR2 from the germline V gene are MNHEY and SVGAGI. Material for sequencing was blood T cells: a sorted CD56 or NKG2C T cell subset, CD4+ or CD8+ T cells, or bulk PBMC T cells (not recorded which). The source is a man aged 18 to 69 in good health. The J gene is TRBJ1-4, the V gene TRBV6-5; TCRdb reports TRBD1, a call that lacks DNA to check it against. CDR3 sequence: CASSSRIGQGNEKLFF.